This T cell receptor (beta chain) was sequenced for a study of Graves' ophthalmopathy and Graves' hyperthyroidism. Looking at the study overall: Blood was drawn at initial diagnosis, before any treatment.

Donors with ophthalmopathy: moderate-to-severe activity, CAS ≥3, NOSPECS ≥4, duration under 3 months. Other autoimmune disease, uncontrolled infection, pregnancy and lactation led to exclusion. Diagnosis was based on clinical symptoms, serum thyroxine, TRAb, thyroid ultrasound and orbital computed tomography. This clonotype appeared many times. CDR3 regions of TCR beta were amplified from RNA transcripts. After a first-round RT-PCR with HTBI primers, a second-round multiplex PCR was run. TCRdb processed the multiplex PCR reads anew with MiXCR; each CDR3 protein has one entry. In the table there are a few hundred thousand distinct CDR3 sequences, about 16% of which are singletons. The V end was cut by 7 bases, the J end by 5 bases, with 12 bases between. Germline values: CDR1 MNHNY, CDR2 SVGAGI (reference sequence). The CDR3 runs to 13 residues.

Source material: peripheral blood. This TCR was sampled from a woman aged 18-29 years with Graves' ophthalmopathy. This chain links TRBV6-6 with TRBJ1-5; a possible D gene is TRBD1 (6 bases). This CDR3 reads CASTQGKYQPQHF. CDR3 coding DNA: TGTGCCAGCACTCAGGGGAAGTATCAGCCCCAGCATTTT.